Listed here are 32 T cell receptor beta chains from one sample, sequenced in a study of response to subunit inactivated influenza vaccine (dated by TCRdb to the late 2010s). Library construction relied on RT-PCR. The reads were generated on an Illumina HiSeq 2500. In TCRdb, the public reads were trimmed at Q25 with fastp and aligned with MiXCR, with productive beta chains retained. Each record represents a unique CDR3 protein, reported with the most common genes and DNA among its rows. This sample has 300,000 to 350,000 distinct CDR3 sequences in its table, and 20% to 25% of those were observed once. The ten largest clones represent approximately 10% of the sample. This specimen was PBMCs from blood, taken approximately 22 months after vaccination. These receptors were collected from a man between 50 and 75 years old who received an inactivated influenza vaccine. Donor details come from another sample of the same person, matched by shared clones.

This chain connects TRBV4-1 to TRBJ1-2; the D gene is possibly TRBD1 (6 bases). Trimming pared 4 bases from V and 4 bases from J, leaving 13 bases between. CDR1 and CDR2 (germline): MGHRA, YSYEKL. The CDR3 consists of 14 residues. CDR3 nucleotide sequence: TGCGCCAGCAGCCCCCGGGACATCGGCTATGGCTACACCTTC. Amino acid sequence: CASSPRDIGYGYTF.

This clonotype appeared a few times. The V call is TRBV9, the J call TRBJ2-3; D may be TRBD2 (7 bases). V dropped 1 base and J dropped 1 base, with 16 bases sitting between them. The CDR3 contains 17 residues. The germline CDR1 and CDR2 sequences are SGDLS and YYNGEE. Here the CDR3 DNA reads TGTGCCAGCAGCGTAACTGGGGGCGGGAGTGGCACAGATACGCAGTATTTT. Translating it yields CASSVTGGGSGTDTQYF.

This chain connects TRBV7-2 to TRBJ1-5; no firm D call. V was trimmed by 1 base and J by 4 bases, leaving 11 bases between them. The CDR3 length is 15 residues. Germline-derived CDR1 and CDR2 are SGHTA and FQGNSA. For the CDR3, the DNA is TGTGCCAGCAGCTTAGTCGTAGGGCAGAATCAGCCCCAGCATTTT. Residues: CASSLVVGQNQPQHF.

V usage is TRBV4-3 and J usage is TRBJ2-3; 10 bases align to TRBD2. J was trimmed by 4 bases and V by 1 base; bases with no gene match: 8. The CDR3 runs 17 residues. Germline values: CDR1 LGHNA, CDR2 YSLEER. CDR3 bases: TGCGCCAGCAGCCAAGCCGCTAGCGGGAGTGCCCCAGATACGCAGTATTTT. Translated: CASSQAASGSAPDTQYF.

This clonotype was seen ten or more times. The rearrangement links TRBV12-3 or TRBV12-4 to TRBJ1-5; 9 bases are a match to TRBD1. The CDR3 consists of 15 residues. After removal of 4 bases from V and 7 bases from J, the junction contained 8 bases not matched to a gene. CDR3 bases: TGTGCCAGCAGTTGGGGACAGGGTAGGAGCCAGCCCCAGCATTTT. Translation: CASSWGQGRSQPQHF.

This chain joins TRBV20-1 and TRBJ1-2, with D possibly TRBD1 on 5 matching bases. The V gene's germline CDR1 is DFQATT and CDR2 SNEGSKA (reference sequence). The CDR3 consists of 11 residues. V was trimmed by 5 bases and J by 6 bases, leaving 10 bases between them. CDR3 nucleotide sequence: TGCAGTGCTTGGTCAGGGAATGGCTACACCTTC. It translates to CSAWSGNGYTF.

This rearrangement joins TRBV11-2 to TRBJ1-1; D is possibly TRBD1 (5 bases). The CDR3 is made up of 15 amino acids. V was pared by 4 bases and J by 1 base, with 13 bases between. Germline V gene sequence: CDR1 SGHAT, CDR2 FQNNGV. CDR3 protein: CASSSMGVGNTEAFF. DNA for the CDR3: TGTGCCAGCAGCTCTATGGGGGTCGGGAACACTGAAGCTTTCTTT.

This clonotype appeared a few times. The genes are TRBV5-1 and TRBJ2-2; a weak D match, TRBD2 (6 bases). Between the trimmed V and J ends, which lost 0 bases and 4 bases, there was a span of 10 bases. The CDR3 spans 15 residues. Germline CDR1 reads SGHRS; CDR2 reads YFSETQ. The CDR3 DNA sequence: TGCGCCAGCAGCTTGGCCGCGGGGAGCACCGGGGAGCTGTTTTTT. It is translated as CASSLAAGSTGELFF.

This clonotype was seen a handful of times. V and J are TRBV27 and TRBJ1-6; a possible D gene is TRBD1 (5 bases). CDR3 length: 14 amino acids. V dropped 7 bases and J dropped 8 bases, with 15 bases sitting between them. Germline values: CDR1 MNHEY, CDR2 SMNVEV (reference sequence). This CDR3 reads CASTHSGGDSPLHF. The CDR3 coding sequence is TGTGCCAGCACCCACAGCGGGGGGGATTCACCCCTCCACTTT.

This clonotype was observed at least ten times. The chain uses TRBV9 and TRBJ2-7; 8 nucleotides align to TRBD2. Germline V gene lookup returns CDR1 SGDLS and CDR2 YYNGEE. CDR3 length equals 14 residues. Trimming at V came to 3 bases and at J to 3 bases, leaving 5 bases not matched to a gene. CDR3 in amino acids: CASSEAGANYEQYF. CDR3 in DNA: TGTGCCAGCAGCGAAGCGGGGGCGAACTACGAGCAGTACTTC. Variable domain in full (rest from reference TRBV9 and TRBJ2-7): DSGVTQTPKHLITATGQRVTLRCSPRSGDLSVYWYQQSLDQGLQFLIQYYNGEERAKGNILERFSAQQFPDLHSELNLSSLELGDSALYFCASSEAGANYEQYFGPGTRLTVT.

The sample holds many counts of this clonotype. This sequence joins TRBV9 and TRBJ1-2; D is unresolved. V lost 1 base, J lost 6 bases, and 16 bases lay in between. The CDR3 covers 15 residues. The germline V gene encodes CDR1 SGDLS and CDR2 YYNGEE. The CDR3 bases are TGTGCCAGCAGCGTATCGCCGGGCCTGAAGGATGGCTACACCTTC. Amino acid sequence: CASSVSPGLKDGYTF.

The chain couples TRBV5-1 to TRBJ2-2; 9 positions match TRBD2. Germline-derived CDR1 and CDR2 are SGHRS and YFSETQ. Trimming took 4 bases from V and 5 from J; bases not matched to a gene: 9. The CDR3 runs 16 residues. The CDR3 loop reads CASSPLKTSGTGELFF. The DNA of the CDR3 is TGCGCCAGCAGCCCTCTTAAGACTAGCGGAACCGGGGAGCTGTTTTTT. The full variable domain, rest sourced from reference TRBV5-1 and TRBJ2-2, is KAGVTQTPRYLIKTRGQQVTLSCSPISGHRSVSWYQQTPGQGLQFLFEYFSETQRNKGNFPGRFSGRQFSNSRSEMNVSTLELGDSALYLCASSPLKTSGTGELFFGEGSRLTVL.

The V and J genes are TRBV5-1 and TRBJ1-1, with TRBD1 identical over 8 bases. Per germline, CDR1 SGHRS and CDR2 YFSETQ. The CDR3 sequence is 14 residues long. The trim removed 4 bases at V and 4 bases at J, leaving 6 bases unmatched. The CDR3 DNA follows: TGCGCCAGCAGCCCAAGACAGGGGATCACTGAAGCTTTCTTT. This encodes CASSPRQGITEAFF.

The CDR3 nucleotides read TGCAGCGGTGCGGCGGAAGAGACCCAGTACTTC. Translation gives CSGAAEETQYF. The V gene is TRBV29-1, the J gene TRBJ2-5; D remains ambiguous. Germline CDR1 reads SQVTM; CDR2 reads ANQGSEA. V shed 7 bases and J shed 3 bases, with 9 bases lying between them. This CDR3 is built from 11 residues.

The CDR3 region is CAFLRTGGGNIQYF. As DNA, the CDR3 is TGTGCCTTCCTTCGGACAGGGGGGGGGAACATTCAGTACTTC. V usage is TRBV30 and J usage is TRBJ2-4; 10 nucleotides agree with TRBD1. Germline V gives CDR1 GTSNPN, CDR2 SVGIG (reference sequence). V shed 7 bases and J 7 bases; nucleotides not matched to a gene: 10. The CDR3 runs to 14 residues.

This clonotype was detected a few times. The chain is built from TRBV18 and TRBJ1-1; 7 bases map to TRBD1. V shed 1 base, J shed 2 bases, and the junction held 4 bases outside the gene matches. The germline gives CDR1 KGHSH, CDR2 LQKENI. The CDR3 length is 15 residues. CDR3 loop: CASSPQGAGNTEAFF. The CDR3 nucleotides are TGTGCCAGCTCACCACAGGGGGCCGGAAACACTGAAGCTTTCTTT. Supplemented by reference TRBV18 and TRBJ1-1, the full variable domain reads NAGVMQNPRHLVRRRGQEARLRCSPMKGHSHVYWYRQLPEEGLKFMVYLQKENIIDESGMPKERFSAEFPKEGPSILRIQQVVRGDSAAYFCASSPQGAGNTEAFFGQGTRLTVV.

V is TRBV7-9 and J is TRBJ1-4; TRBD1 might be the D (5 bases). Germline CDR1 SEHNR, CDR2 FQNEAQ (reference sequence). The CDR3 totals 14 residues. The V end was cut by 5 bases, the J end by 5 bases, with 12 bases between. This CDR3 is CASSQYGDNEKLFF. The CDR3 DNA is TGTGCCAGCAGCCAATATGGGGACAATGAAAAACTGTTTTTT. Looking up the rest from reference TRBV7-9 and TRBJ1-4 gives the full variable domain: DTGVSQNPRHKITKRGQNVTFRCDPISEHNRLYWYRQTLGQGPEFLTYFQNEAQLEKSRLLSDRFSAERPKGSFSTLEIQRTEQGDSAMYLCASSQYGDNEKLFFGSGTQLSVL.

This clonotype was detected ten times or more. In nucleotides, the CDR3 is TGCGCCAGCAGCTTCGGCAGCCTTGGGGACACTGAAGCTTTCTTT. Encoded protein: CASSFGSLGDTEAFF. The chain has TRBV5-1 and TRBJ1-1; D uncertain. Germline V gene data show CDR1 as SGHRS and CDR2 as YFSETQ. V lost 2 bases, J lost 3 bases, and 14 bases lay in between. The CDR3 spans 15 residues.

This clonotype came up a few times. This may come from a read error, since a much larger clone is one base off. The chain joins TRBV7-9 to TRBJ1-1, with TRBD1 identical over 9 bases. J gave up 3 bases and V 4 bases, and 0 bases lay outside the gene matches. Germline V gene data show CDR1 as SEHNR and CDR2 as FQNEAQ (reference sequence). This CDR3 comprises 13 residues. The CDR3 DNA reads TGTGCCAGCAGCTGGACAGGGGACACTGAAGCTTTCTTT. This encodes CASSWTGDTEAFF.

This clonotype was seen a few times. The V and J genes are TRBV4-2 and TRBJ1-1, with TRBD1 matching 8 bases. Germline CDR1 LGHNA, CDR2 YNFKEQ. The CDR3 loop spans 11 amino acids. V lost 2 bases, J lost 12 bases, and 2 bases stayed unmatched. CDR3 protein: CASSQQGATFF. For the CDR3, the DNA is TGTGCCAGCAGCCAACAGGGGGCTACTTTCTTT.

The chain employs TRBV20-1 and TRBJ1-2, with TRBD1 identical over 7 bases. The ends lost 5 bases at V and 4 bases at J; junction bases unmatched: 10. The CDR3 runs to 14 residues. Germline V gene lookup returns CDR1 DFQATT and CDR2 SNEGSKA (reference sequence). This chain's CDR3 is CSASEAGTVYGYTF. DNA of the CDR3: TGCAGTGCTTCCGAGGCCGGGACAGTCTATGGCTACACCTTC.

The gene calls are TRBV2 and TRBJ2-2, with TRBD1 identical over 9 bases. Germline trimming cut 6 bases from V and 5 bases from J; bases unmatched to any gene: 4. From germline, CDR1 is SNHLY and CDR2 FYNNEI. The CDR3 loop spans 14 amino acids. CDR3 residues: CASRGTGKTGELFF. The CDR3 DNA follows: TGTGCCAGCAGGGGGACAGGGAAGACCGGGGAGCTGTTTTTT. Looking up the rest from reference TRBV2 and TRBJ2-2 gives the full variable domain: EPEVTQTPSHQVTQMGQEVILRCVPISNHLYFYWYRQILGQKVEFLVSFYNNEISEKSEIFDDQFSVERPDGSNFTLKIRSTKLEDSAMYFCASRGTGKTGELFFGEGSRLTVL.

This clonotype has just a few counts. This rearrangement joins TRBV12-3 or TRBV12-4 to TRBJ2-3; 10 bases line up with TRBD2. CDR3 length: 15 residues. With 5 bases clipped from V and 1 base from J, the junction kept 3 bases outside the gene matches. The CDR3 loop is CASSLSGRGTDTQYF. The CDR3 DNA follows: TGTGCCAGCAGTCTCAGCGGGAGGGGCACAGATACGCAGTATTTT.

The CDR3 spells CSASGGMGETQYF. The CDR3 region has the DNA TGCAGTGCTAGTGGGGGGATGGGAGAGACCCAGTACTTC. This chain connects TRBV20-1 to TRBJ2-5; TRBD2 might be the D (6 bases). Germline V gene data show CDR1 as DFQATT and CDR2 as SNEGSKA (reference sequence). CDR3 size: 13 residues. V lost 3 bases to trimming and J lost 4 bases, with 12 bases between them.

The table lists this clonotype with a few counts. The genes are TRBV28 and TRBJ1-3; 10 nucleotides align to TRBD1. CDR3 length: 16 residues. The J segment lost 4 bases and the V segment lost 5 bases, leaving 8 bases of the junction unmatched. Germline V gene data show CDR1 as MDHEN and CDR2 as SYDVKM. The CDR3 region has the DNA TGTGCCAGCAGTCCCCCAGACAGGGGGCTCGGAAACACCATATATTTT. The encoded protein is CASSPPDRGLGNTIYF. Variable domain in full (rest from reference TRBV28 and TRBJ1-3): DVKVTQSSRYLVKRTGEKVFLECVQDMDHENMFWYRQDPGLGLRLIYFSYDVKMKEKGDIPEGYSVSREKKERFSLILESASTNQTSMYLCASSPPDRGLGNTIYFGEGSWLTVV.

V and J are TRBV7-9 and TRBJ2-1, with D perhaps TRBD2 (6 bases). The germline CDR1 and CDR2 sequences are SEHNR and FQNEAQ (reference sequence). There are 13 residues in the CDR3. V was clipped by 1 base and J by 9 bases, with 10 bases between them. In nucleotides, the CDR3 is TGTGCCAGCAGCTTAGACGGGAGCTTTGAGCAGTTCTTC. Protein: CASSLDGSFEQFF.

This clonotype was found many times. V and J are TRBV7-9 and TRBJ2-1, with D possibly TRBD2 on 6 matching bases. V was clipped by 5 bases and J by 10 bases, with 18 bases between them. The CDR3 extends over 14 amino acids. Germline assignment: CDR1 SEHNR and CDR2 FQNEAQ (reference sequence). The CDR3 is CASSHGRDFGEQFF. In DNA form, the CDR3 reads TGTGCCAGCAGCCACGGGCGGGACTTCGGAGAGCAGTTCTTC.

CDR3 sequence reads: CASSLAGAGSPQHF. The DNA of the CDR3 is TGTGCCAGCAGCTTAGCAGGGGCAGGGTCTCCCCAGCATTTT. V usage is TRBV7-9 and J usage is TRBJ1-5, with D possibly being TRBD1 (5 bases). Per the germline V gene, CDR1 is SEHNR and CDR2 is FQNEAQ (reference sequence). The CDR3 is 14 amino acids. The germline V and J ends were trimmed by 0 bases and 10 bases, with 13 bases remaining between them. Complete variable domain (other parts from reference TRBV7-9 and TRBJ1-5): DTGVSQNPRHKITKRGQNVTFRCDPISEHNRLYWYRQTLGQGPEFLTYFQNEAQLEKSRLLSDRFSAERPKGSFSTLEIQRTEQGDSAMYLCASSLAGAGSPQHFGDGTRLSIL.

This clonotype was recorded a few times. The chain joins TRBV12-3 or TRBV12-4 to TRBJ2-1; 14 bases map to TRBD2. The CDR3 covers 16 residues. The ends lost 6 bases at V and 9 bases at J; junction bases unmatched: 10. CDR3 region: CASRSSGTSGSTEQFF. In DNA, the CDR3 is TGTGCCAGCAGAAGCTCCGGGACTAGCGGGAGTACTGAGCAGTTCTTC.

J is TRBJ1-4 and V is TRBV4-1; D not resolved. The CDR3 sequence is 13 residues long. Trimming stripped 1 base from V and 8 bases from J, with 8 bases between. CDR1 is MGHRA and CDR2 is YSYEKL in the germline V gene. Written as DNA, the CDR3 is TGCGCCAGCAGCCAAGTGGTCAGGGAAAAACTGTTTTTT. Translating it yields CASSQVVREKLFF.

The genes are TRBV12-3 or TRBV12-4 and TRBJ1-4; D gene uncertain. The CDR3 covers 14 residues. Trimming shortened V by 3 bases and J by 7 bases, and 12 bases separated the two germline ends. CDR3: CASSFASSGEKLFF. CDR3 nucleotides: TGTGCCAGCAGTTTTGCCAGCTCGGGTGAAAAACTGTTTTTT.

The CDR3: CATARVMDTEAFF. Here the CDR3 DNA reads TGTGCCACAGCCCGGGTGATGGACACTGAAGCTTTCTTT. V gene TRBV10-3 combines with J gene TRBJ1-1, with unresolved D. This CDR3 contains 13 residues. Germline values: CDR1 ENHRY, CDR2 SYGVKD. V was clipped by 10 bases and J by 3 bases, with 15 bases between them.